The clone carrying this TCR beta chain was observed many times. This sample is drawn from a study of Graves' ophthalmopathy and Graves' hyperthyroidism. Study details: The authors collected peripheral blood at initial diagnosis, before any treatment.

TCR beta CDR3 amplification used RNA transcripts. The library came from an HTBI-primed first-round RT-PCR and a second-round multiplex PCR. MiXCR was run by TCRdb on the multiplex PCR reads, yielding one entry per CDR3 protein. Of about 220,000 distinct CDR3 sequences listed, around a fifth are singletons. The germline V gene has CDR1 MDHEN and CDR2 SYDVKM. The CDR3 contains 13 residues. V was pared by 5 bases and J by 3 bases, with 11 bases between. The V and J genes are TRBV28 and TRBJ2-7; a weak D match, TRBD2 (6 bases). The source material was peripheral blood. The origin of this receptor is a woman in her 50s with Graves' ophthalmopathy. CDR3 coding DNA: TGTGCCAGCAGTCCAAGGGAGGACTACGAGCAGTACTTC. Encoded protein: CASSPREDYEQYF.